This T cell receptor (beta chain) was identified during a study of cytomegalovirus exposure and HLA in healthy donors. Study overall: Earlier findings included roughly 100 million unique TCR beta sequences obtained from 150 million to 200 million T cells.

Each donor was healthy, and each was a bone marrow donor. This clone was observed a few times. In the PCR, 60 Vbeta and 13 Jbeta primers were used. TCRdb keeps only in-frame clones here, not all; method: immunoSEQ multiplex PCR. The sample lists around 150,000 clones; about 84% were seen once. What was sequenced was PBMCs. This TCR was recovered from a male donor in good health and CMV-seronegative.

Here the CDR3 reads CASTRLREDQPQHF. CDR3 nucleotides: TGTGCCAGCACCCGCCTCCGGGAGGATCAGCCCCAGCATTTT. The chain recombines TRBV6-1 with TRBJ1-5; unclear D gene. V lost 7 bases, J lost 5 bases, and 15 bases lay in between. The CDR3 length is 14 residues. Germline CDR1 is MNHNS and CDR2 is SASEGT.